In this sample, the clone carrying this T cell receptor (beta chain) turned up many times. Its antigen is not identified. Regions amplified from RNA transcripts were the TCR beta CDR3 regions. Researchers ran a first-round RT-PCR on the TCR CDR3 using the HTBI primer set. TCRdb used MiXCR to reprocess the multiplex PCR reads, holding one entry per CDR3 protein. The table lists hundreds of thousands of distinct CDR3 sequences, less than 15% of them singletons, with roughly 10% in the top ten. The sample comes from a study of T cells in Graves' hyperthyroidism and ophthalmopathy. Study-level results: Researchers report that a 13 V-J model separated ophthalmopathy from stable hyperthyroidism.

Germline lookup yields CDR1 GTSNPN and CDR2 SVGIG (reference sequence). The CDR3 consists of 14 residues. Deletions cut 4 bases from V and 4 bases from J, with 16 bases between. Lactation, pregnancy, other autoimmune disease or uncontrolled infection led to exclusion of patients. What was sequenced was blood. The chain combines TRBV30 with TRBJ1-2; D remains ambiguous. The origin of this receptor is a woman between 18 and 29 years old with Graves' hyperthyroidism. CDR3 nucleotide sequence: TGTGCCTGGACCCTGGACGGATTTTTCTATGGCTACACCTTC. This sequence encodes CAWTLDGFFYGYTF.